This section outlines one T cell receptor (beta chain) sequence together with its context. This sample was taken from a study of technical replicates of blood from a few donors. The table came from immunoSEQ multiplex PCR; TCRdb's copy has only in-frame clones and leaves some out. The sample lists approximately 79,000 clones, 90% to 95% occurring once. V lost 6 bases and J 4 bases, leaving 14 bases between the germline ends. This CDR3 is built from 14 residues. Germline CDR1 WSHSY, CDR2 SAAADI. V and J are TRBV10-2 and TRBJ2-3; a possible D gene is TRBD2 (6 bases). What was sequenced was T cells isolated from PBMCs. The sequence derives from a human donor in good health. The CDR3 DNA sequence: TGCGCCAGCAGACTAGCAGGAGGGCCAGATACGCAGTATTTT. As protein: CASRLAGGPDTQYF.